These T cell receptor beta chains were read from a single sample in a study of blood T cell repertoires in COVID-19. Clones were read by immunoSEQ multiplex PCR, and TCRdb kept only the in-frame ones, dropping some. The sample consists of around 180,000 clones, around 90% of them appearing once. Material for sequencing was peripheral blood. These receptors were taken from a human donor in a cohort sampled during active COVID-19. CDR3s include the opening cysteine and the closing phenylalanine or tryptophan. The D gene is left open where the match is weak. Where a row states a size, it is once, few, many or the class of an expanded clone; other rows omit it.

D: TRBD2
size: few
J: TRBJ2-3
V: TRBV2
DNA: TGTGCCAGCAGTGGCGGTAGCGGGACCTCGGTTACAGATACGCAGTATTTT
CDR3: CASSGGSGTSVTDTQYF

D: NA
size: NA
J: TRBJ2-3
V: TRBV11-2
DNA: TGTGCCAGCAGCTTAGGGCGAGTACAGGGACCCACAGATACGCAGTATTTT
CDR3: CASSLGRVQGPTDTQYF

D: NA
size: NA
J: TRBJ2-7
V: TRBV7-8
DNA: TGTGCCAGCAGCTTTCGCGTCCACGAGCAGTACTTC
CDR3: CASSFRVHEQYF

D: TRBD1
size: few
J: TRBJ2-2
V: TRBV5-6
DNA: TGTGCCAGCAGTATGGAAGGGGGCGCAAGGACCGGGGAGCTGTTTTTT
CDR3: CASSMEGGARTGELFF

D: NA
size: once
J: TRBJ2-4
V: TRBV5-4
DNA: TGTGCCAGCAGCCGACTGGGGGGCAAAAACATTCAGTACTTC
CDR3: CASSRLGGKNIQYF

D: TRBD1
size: NA
J: TRBJ2-5
V: TRBV12-5
DNA: TGTGCTAGTGGTTGGACAGGGGAAAAGTGGGAGACCCAGTACTTC
CDR3: CASGWTGEKWETQYF

D: NA
size: NA
J: TRBJ2-7
V: TRBV9
DNA: TGTGCCAGCAGCGGAACAGGGAGGGGCGAGCAGTACTTC
CDR3: CASSGTGRGEQYF

D: NA
size: NA
J: TRBJ2-1
V: TRBV7-2
DNA: TGTGCCAGCAGCTATGGCGCCGGAGGGTTCTTC
CDR3: CASSYGAGGFF

D: TRBD1
size: NA
J: TRBJ1-2
V: TRBV5-6
DNA: TGTGCCAGCAGCCCGGGACAGAACTATGGCTACACCTTC
CDR3: CASSPGQNYGYTF

D: TRBD1
size: NA
J: TRBJ2-7
V: TRBV10-3
DNA: TGTGCCATCAGAGGACAGGGTCCCTACGAGCAGTACTTC
CDR3: CAIRGQGPYEQYF

D: NA
size: NA
J: TRBJ2-3
V: TRBV5-1
DNA: TGCGCCAGCAGCCTAGGAACGGCTACGCAGTATTTT
CDR3: CASSLGTATQYF

D: TRBD1
size: NA
J: TRBJ2-1
V: TRBV18
DNA: TGTGCCAGCTCACTTACGGGGGGGACAGGGGAGTTGGATGAGCAGTTCTTC
CDR3: CASSLTGGTGELDEQFF

D: TRBD1
size: NA
J: TRBJ1-4
V: TRBV9
DNA: TGTGCCAGCAGCGTAGGGGACAGGGGGGCTGAAAAACTGTTTTTT
CDR3: CASSVGDRGAEKLFF

D: TRBD1
size: NA
J: TRBJ1-4
V: TRBV13
DNA: TGTGCCAGCAGCGTTACGGGACAGGGTTATGAAAAACTGTTTTTT
CDR3: CASSVTGQGYEKLFF

D: NA
size: NA
J: TRBJ1-2
V: TRBV20-1
DNA: TGCAGTGCTAGTGCCGACAGGCTAAGGGGCTACACCTTC
CDR3: CSASADRLRGYTF

D: NA
size: NA
J: TRBJ1-6
V: TRBV30
DNA: TGTGCCTGGAGTTTGGGCGAGAAAAATTCACCCCTCCACTTT
CDR3: CAWSLGEKNSPLHF

D: TRBD2
size: NA
J: TRBJ2-2
V: TRBV2
DNA: TGTGCCAGCAGTCGGACTAGCGGGAACACCGGGGAGCTGTTTTTT
CDR3: CASSRTSGNTGELFF

D: TRBD1
size: NA
J: TRBJ1-2
V: TRBV10-1
DNA: TGCGCCAGCAGCGAGGGGACAGACTATGGCTACACCTTC
CDR3: CASSEGTDYGYTF

D: NA
size: NA
J: TRBJ1-2
V: TRBV19
DNA: TGTGCCAGTCATGCCTCTGGGGCTTATGGCTACACCTTC
CDR3: CASHASGAYGYTF

D: TRBD1
size: NA
J: TRBJ1-1
V: TRBV5-4
DNA: TGTGCCAGCAGCTCATGGATACAGACAGGGGGCACTGAAGCTTTCTTT
CDR3: CASSSWIQTGGTEAFF

D: NA
size: NA
J: TRBJ1-1
V: TRBV9
DNA: TGTGCCAGCAGCGCAAACAGGGCGGGGGGCACTGAAGCTTTCTTT
CDR3: CASSANRAGGTEAFF

D: TRBD1
size: NA
J: TRBJ1-4
V: TRBV5-1
DNA: TGCGCCAGCAGCTTGGCCGGGACAGGGGAGGAAAAACTGTTTTTT
CDR3: CASSLAGTGEEKLFF

D: TRBD1
size: NA
J: TRBJ2-5
V: TRBV3-1/TRBV3-2
DNA: TGTGCCAGCAGCCAAGAGACAGGGCAAGAGACCCAGTACTTC
CDR3: CASSQETGQETQYF

D: TRBD1
size: NA
J: TRBJ1-4
V: TRBV3-1/TRBV3-2
DNA: TGTGCCAGCAGCCAAGAAACAGGGGGGGATGAAAAACTGTTTTTT
CDR3: CASSQETGGDEKLFF

D: TRBD2
size: NA
J: TRBJ2-7
V: TRBV3-1/TRBV3-2
DNA: TGTGCCAGCAGCCAAGGCCTCAATAGTGGACGGGAGGCCCCAGACGAGCAGTACTTC
CDR3: CASSQGLNSGREAPDEQYF

D: NA
size: NA
J: TRBJ2-7
V: TRBV5-1
DNA: TGCGCCAGCAGCTTGGCGACAGGAATTGCCATCTACGAGCAGTACTTC
CDR3: CASSLATGIAIYEQYF

D: NA
size: few
J: TRBJ1-6
V: TRBV19
DNA: TGTGCCAGTAGTATCGAGAGAAATTCACCCCTCCACTTT
CDR3: CASSIERNSPLHF

D: NA
size: NA
J: TRBJ2-5
V: TRBV6-6
DNA: TGTGCCAGCAGTTATTGGGGAGCTAAACTAAGAGAGACCCAGTACTTC
CDR3: CASSYWGAKLRETQYF

D: TRBD1
size: NA
J: TRBJ1-2
V: TRBV7-2
DNA: TGTGCCAGCAGCTCCCCAATCCACCTTGACAGGGGGCCTAACTATGGCTACACCTTC
CDR3: CASSSPIHLDRGPNYGYTF

D: TRBD1
size: NA
J: TRBJ1-1
V: TRBV11-2
DNA: TGTGCCAGCAGCATACCCAGGGGGCCGACTGAAGCTTTCTTT
CDR3: CASSIPRGPTEAFF

D: NA
size: NA
J: TRBJ1-5
V: TRBV11-2
DNA: TGTGCCAGCAGCTTAGATACAGGGATACATCAGCCCCAGCATTTT
CDR3: CASSLDTGIHQPQHF

D: NA
size: NA
J: TRBJ1-2
V: TRBV12-3/TRBV12-4
DNA: TGTGCCAGCAGTAAACAGGGTAACTATGGCTACACCTTC
CDR3: CASSKQGNYGYTF

D: NA
size: NA
J: TRBJ2-7
V: TRBV7-2
DNA: TGTGCCAGCAGCTTAGGATGGGGCGGTACTTACGAGCAGTACTTC
CDR3: CASSLGWGGTYEQYF

D: NA
size: NA
J: TRBJ1-1
V: TRBV21-1
DNA: TGTGCCAGCAGCATAAACAGGGAGTGCTGGGAGTGGGCTTTCTTT
CDR3: CASSINRECWEWAFF

D: NA
size: NA
J: TRBJ1-6
V: TRBV5-1
DNA: TGCGCCAGCAGCTTGGCACAGGGTCCAGGTTCACCCCTCCACTTT
CDR3: CASSLAQGPGSPLHF

D: NA
size: NA
J: TRBJ2-1
V: TRBV7-2
DNA: TGTGCCAGCAGCTCGTCAGCGGCTGTCTCCTACAATGAGCAGTTCTTC
CDR3: CASSSSAAVSYNEQFF

D: NA
size: NA
J: TRBJ2-2
V: TRBV3-1/TRBV3-2
DNA: TGTGCCAGCAGCCAAGTGGCGGAGAACACCGGGGAGCTGTTTTTT
CDR3: CASSQVAENTGELFF

D: TRBD1
size: NA
J: TRBJ1-6
V: TRBV28
DNA: TGTGCCAGCAGCCGACAGGGGTTCTATAATTCACCCCTCCACTTT
CDR3: CASSRQGFYNSPLHF

D: TRBD1
size: once
J: TRBJ2-1
V: TRBV7-6
DNA: TGTGCCAGCAGTCCAATCAGGGGGCTGGGGGACAATGAGCAGTTCTTC
CDR3: CASSPIRGLGDNEQFF

D: NA
size: NA
J: TRBJ2-2
V: TRBV7-7
DNA: TGTGCTAGCAGCTTAGCGATACACAAATCCCCCACCGGGGAGCTGTTTTTT
CDR3: CASSLAIHKSPTGELFF

D: NA
size: NA
J: TRBJ1-2
V: TRBV19
DNA: TGTGCCAGTAGTATACAGGGTGGTGGCTACACCTTC
CDR3: CASSIQGGGYTF

D: NA
size: NA
J: TRBJ1-2
V: TRBV9
DNA: TGTGCCAGCAGCGCCCGAAGACCCGAGGGAAACGGCACCTTC
CDR3: CASSARRPEGNGTF

D: NA
size: NA
J: TRBJ1-6
V: TRBV27
DNA: TGTGCCAGAATTTCGGGACAATATAATTCACCCCTCCACTTT
CDR3: CARISGQYNSPLHF

D: TRBD2
size: NA
J: TRBJ2-5
V: TRBV4-2
DNA: TGTGCCAGCAGCCTCCTAGCGGGAGTTGGGGAGACCCAGTACTTC
CDR3: CASSLLAGVGETQYF

D: NA
size: NA
J: TRBJ1-1
V: TRBV28
DNA: TGTGCCAGCAGTCTCAGACAGGTGGTCGCTGAAGCTTTCTTT
CDR3: CASSLRQVVAEAFF

D: NA
size: NA
J: TRBJ2-3
V: TRBV15
DNA: TGTGCCACCCAACAGAGGGGCACAGATACGCAGTATTTT
CDR3: CATQQRGTDTQYF

D: TRBD2
size: NA
J: TRBJ2-1
V: TRBV4-2
DNA: TGTGCCAGCAGCCACGCCACTAGCGGGAACTACAATGAGCAGTTCTTC
CDR3: CASSHATSGNYNEQFF